Listed below are T cell receptor beta chains from one sample, sequenced in a study of tumor-infiltrating lymphocytes in primary liver carcinoma. TCRdb processed the multiplex PCR reads anew with MiXCR; each CDR3 protein has one entry. Of about 59,000 distinct CDR3 sequences listed, 70% to 85% are singletons. Sequencing used liver tumor tissue from sampling region 2. The receptors come from a man aged 40-55 years with primary liver carcinoma and hepatitis B virus infection. Both conserved end residues are part of each CDR3. The D gene is left open where the match is weak. Size is omitted from some rows. Given values are once, few, many or a class for expanded clones.

NA	TRBD2	TRBV11-2	TRBJ2-5	TGTGCGAGCAGCCAATCTCCTTGCGGGGGGAAAGAGTCCCAGTACTTC	CASSQSPCGGKESQYF
NA	TRBD2	TRBV6-5	TRBJ2-2	TGTGTCAGCAGGAGGAATAGCGGGAGTCTTGGGGAGCTGTTTTTT	CVSRRNSGSLGELFF
NA	NA	TRBV29-1	TRBJ2-3	TGCAGCTTCCGGGCAACTAGCACAGATACGCAGTATTTT	CSFRATSTDTQYF
few	NA	TRBV11-2	TRBJ2-2	TGTGCCAGCTGCTTTGCGGGATCGAACACCGGGGTCCTGTTTTTT	CASCFAGSNTGVLFF
NA	NA	TRBV11-2	TRBJ2-5	TGTGCCAGCAGCCAAACTACTGGCGGTGGGAAAGAGAGCCAATACTTC	CASSQTTGGGKESQYF
NA	NA	TRBV29-1	TRBJ2-6	TGCAGCGTTTCCCGGGACACAGACTCTGGGGCCAACGTCCTGACTTTT	CSVSRDTDSGANVLTF
NA	NA	TRBV11-2	TRBJ2-5	TGTGTCGGCAGTCAAACTCCTGGTGGGGGGAAAGAGACCCAGTACTTC	CVGSQTPGGGKETQYF
NA	NA	TRBV12-3/TRBV12-4	TRBJ2-7	TGTGCCAGCAATCCGCTCCCATCCCTGGACAATTCATACGAGCAGTACTTC	CASNPLPSLDNSYEQYF
few	NA	TRBV11-2	TRBJ2-7	TGTGCCAGCAGCACTCCCGGTGAGCAGTACTTC	CASSTPGEQYF
NA	NA	TRBV7-2	TRBJ2-7	TGTGCCAGCAGCACTTATAACGGGGGGACAAGTGAGCAGTACTTC	CASSTYNGGTSEQYF
NA	TRBD1	TRBV11-2	TRBJ2-3	TGTGCAAGCAGCTTACCCGGACAGGAGCCGGATACGCGGTATTTT	CASSLPGQEPDTRYF
NA	TRBD1	TRBV12-3/TRBV12-4	TRBJ2-2	TGTGCCAGCAGTGCCGACAGGGCCGTCGCGGAGCTGTTTTTT	CASSADRAVAELFF
NA	NA	TRBV6-5	TRBJ1-5	TGTGCCAGCAGTTACTACGGGGCCAAGCATTTT	CASSYYGAKHF
NA	TRBD2	TRBV13	TRBJ2-7	TGTGCCAGCAGCCGTAGTGGGCTAGCGGGGTTCGACTACGATCAATACTTC	CASSRSGLAGFDYDQYF
NA	TRBD2	TRBV6-5	TRBJ2-1	TGTGCCAGCAGTTACTCCGTGACTAGCGGGAGGGGGAATGAGCAGTTTTTC	CASSYSVTSGRGNEQFF
NA	NA	TRBV10-3	TRBJ2-1	TGTGCCATCAATGAGCGGTACTACGGGGAGCAGTTCTTC	CAINERYYGEQFF
many	NA	TRBV6-1	TRBJ1-3	TGTGCCAGCAGTGAAAGTAGGGTAACGGCTGGAAACACCATATATTTT	CASSESRVTAGNTIYF
NA	NA	TRBV10-3	TRBJ2-2	TGTGCCATCAGGGAGCGAGACGAGATCGGGGAGCTGTTTTTT	CAIRERDEIGELFF
many	TRBD2	TRBV28	TRBJ2-7	TGTGCCAGCAGTTTTTTGACTAGCGGGAGTGTAACCTCCTACGAGCAGTACTTC	CASSFLTSGSVTSYEQYF
few	NA	TRBV10-2	TRBJ2-1	TGCGCCAGCACCCGGAGCACAAATGAGCAGTTCTTT	CASTRSTNEQFF
once	NA	TRBV29-1	TRBJ2-3	TGCAGTGGCGGGACGGGGGACGACACTAGCACAGATATGCAGTATTTT	CSGGTGDDTSTDMQYF
many	NA	TRBV11-2	TRBJ2-7	TGTGCCAGTAGCTCTAACAGGAACTTCTACGAGCAGTACTTC	CASSSNRNFYEQYF
NA	TRBD1	TRBV5-5	TRBJ1-1	TGTACCAGCAGCTTAGACAGGGGCACTGGAGCTTTCTTT	CTSSLDRGTGAFF
many	NA	TRBV10-2	TRBJ2-1	TGCGCCAGCAGGGAGGGACGGGGCTCCTACAATGAGCAGTTCTTC	CASREGRGSYNEQFF
few	TRBD1	TRBV4-3	TRBJ2-1	TGCGCCAGCAGCCAAGATACCAGGGGGAAGTGCAATGAGCAGTTCTTC	CASSQDTRGKCNEQFF
NA	NA	TRBV11-3	TRBJ1-3	TGTGCCAGTGGCTTATACGGGGCTGGAAGCACCATATATTTT	CASGLYGAGSTIYF
NA	NA	TRBV11-2	TRBJ2-5	TGTGCCAGCAGCCAAACTCCTGGTAAAGAGACCCAGTACTTC	CASSQTPGKETQYF
once	NA	TRBV12-3/TRBV12-4	TRBJ2-5	TGCGCCAGCAGGGCGGGTGAGCTATCGGGAGAGACCCAGTACTTC	CASRAGELSGETQYF
NA	NA	TRBV12-3/TRBV12-4	TRBJ1-5	TGTGCCAGCAGTTTTCGGCTGAGCAATCAGCCCCAGCATTTT	CASSFRLSNQPQHF
NA	NA	TRBV18	TRBJ2-3	TGTGCCAGCTCACCAGCAACAGGGTTGGGTCAGCCCCAGTATTTT	CASSPATGLGQPQYF
once	NA	TRBV15	TRBJ2-7	TGTGCCACCAGCAGAGTGGACAATTACCTCTACGAGCGGTACTTC	CATSRVDNYLYERYF
NA	NA	TRBV6-5	TRBJ2-5	TGTGCCAGCAGCCAACAGTGGTGGGAAGAGACTCAGTACTTC	CASSQQWWEETQYF
NA	TRBD2	TRBV6-2/TRBV6-3	TRBJ2-7	TGTGCCAGCCGACTAGCGGGAGTAAAACCCTACGAGCAGTACTTC	CASRLAGVKPYEQYF
NA	NA	TRBV11-2	TRBJ2-2	TGTGCCAGCAGCTTTGCGGGATCGAACTCCGGGGAGCTACTTTTT	CASSFAGSNSGELLF
NA	NA	TRBV29-1	TRBJ1-2	TGTAGCGGGAAGGTCGGGTCCTATGGCTACACCTTC	CSGKVGSYGYTF
NA	NA	TRBV11-3	TRBJ2-3	TGTGCCAGCAGCTCAGGGTCCGGGCGCACTGATACGCAGTATTTT	CASSSGSGRTDTQYF
NA	NA	TRBV29-1	TRBJ2-4	TGCAGCGTTGAAACGAACGGTGAAGGAGCCAAAAACATTCAGTACTTC	CSVETNGEGAKNIQYF
NA	NA	TRBV14	TRBJ2-1	TGTGCCGGCAGCCAAGGGGAAAGCGGGCTGAAGTTCTTC	CAGSQGESGLKFF
NA	TRBD2	TRBV29-1	TRBJ2-7	TGCAGCGTCTCGACTAGCGGGTTCTCCTACGAGCAGTACTTC	CSVSTSGFSYEQYF
NA	NA	TRBV11-2	TRBJ1-1	TGTGCCAGCAGCCCGGGACGGGACACTGAAGCTTTCTTT	CASSPGRDTEAFF
few	NA	TRBV4-3	TRBJ1-4	TGCGCCAGCAGCCAAGATCTTAGGGGACGAAATGAAAAACTGTTTTTT	CASSQDLRGRNEKLFF
NA	NA	TRBV5-1	TRBJ2-1	TGCACCAGCAGCTTGGCTCTAGTGGGTTACAATGAGCAGTTCTTC	CTSSLALVGYNEQFF
NA	TRBD2	TRBV12-3/TRBV12-4	TRBJ2-3	TGTGCCAGCAGTCTACAAGGGACTTGCGGGAGCATCGGGCAGTATTTT	CASSLQGTCGSIGQYF
many	TRBD2	TRBV28	TRBJ2-1	TGTGCCAGCAGCTCAGGCGGGAGGGACTACAATGAGCAGTTCTTC	CASSSGGRDYNEQFF